The TCR beta chain under discussion was sequenced for a study of a mutant IDH1 vaccine in newly diagnosed glioma. Study at large: Vaccines were begun 4-6 weeks after radiotherapy alone, or with temozolomide cycles. Mean patient age was roughly 43 years; approximately 62% were male and 37.5% female. Before enrollment, patients got radiotherapy alone, temozolomide alone, or mostly the combination. General study findings and limits: With respect to changes in top peripheral T cell clonotypes, pseudoprogression seemed unrelated.

This table comes from immunoSEQ multiplex PCR, and its TCRdb copy is limited to in-frame clones, with some not included. The data hold around 28,000 clones, with about 90% observed a single time. The germline gives CDR1 LNHNV, CDR2 YYDKDF (reference sequence). This CDR3 region has 15 residues. Trimming left V 5 bases short and J 0 bases short, with 13 bases between. The sample's time point: week 5, during vaccination. Topical imiquimod accompanied each vaccine dose, which consisted of 300 ug of mutant IDH1 20-mer peptide. Concerning this clone itself: The antigen is unknown.

This clonotype was sampled from a man aged 18 to 35 with glioma. The chain recombines TRBV15 with TRBJ1-1, with D perhaps matching TRBD1 (6 bases). The specimen comprised PBMCs, sampled from a glioma patient whose treatment included an IDH1 peptide vaccine. CDR3 in DNA: TGTGCCACCAGCGCCCAGGGGAAGATGAACACTGAAGCTTTCTTT. Translated, it gives CATSAQGKMNTEAFF.